This TCR beta chain was identified in a study of blood T cell repertoires in COVID-19. About the study: COVID-19 samples, acute and convalescent, were from the United States, Italy and Spain. T cells, B-cell-depleted T cells, or PBMCs supplied cDNA or gDNA.

The CDR3 sequence is 15 residues long. CDR1 MNHEY and CDR2 SMNVEV come from the germline V gene (reference sequence). V gave up 6 bases and J gave up 0 bases, with 15 bases separating them. Original analysis: The assay estimated nucleated cells by amplifying reference gene primers. Measured with immunoSEQ multiplex PCR; TCRdb has only the in-frame clones, and not every one. V, J and clone size derive from that table, while D and trimming were established from the DNA sequence. Of some 280,000 clones in the sample, roughly 85% were seen once. The chain is built from TRBV27 and TRBJ2-7; possible D gene TRBD1, 6 bases. The receptor comes from a woman in her twenties or thirties with active or convalescent COVID-19. Sequencing input: peripheral blood. In DNA, the CDR3 is TGTGCCAGCAGCTTGACAGGAGTCGGCTCCTACGAGCAGTACTTC. Residues: CASSLTGVGSYEQYF.